This T cell receptor (beta chain) was captured by sequencing in a study of T cell repertoires in cytomegalovirus infection. One entry per CDR3 protein, called by TCRdb with MiXCR from the reads. This table holds 250,000 or so distinct CDR3 sequences, 9% to 15% found once. The CDR3 is 13 residues long. The V gene's germline CDR1 is LNHDA and CDR2 SQIVND (reference sequence). Trimming pared 1 base from V and 6 bases from J, leaving 6 bases between. The sequencing sample was made of PBMCs. The sequence came from a human donor in good health (CMV status not recorded). Some clones in this sample may be carry-over from other donors' samples. J is TRBJ2-2 and V is TRBV19; no definite D call. The CDR3 DNA reads as TGTGCCAGTAGTATAGGGTACCCCGGGGAGCTGTTTTTT. Its protein is CASSIGYPGELFF.